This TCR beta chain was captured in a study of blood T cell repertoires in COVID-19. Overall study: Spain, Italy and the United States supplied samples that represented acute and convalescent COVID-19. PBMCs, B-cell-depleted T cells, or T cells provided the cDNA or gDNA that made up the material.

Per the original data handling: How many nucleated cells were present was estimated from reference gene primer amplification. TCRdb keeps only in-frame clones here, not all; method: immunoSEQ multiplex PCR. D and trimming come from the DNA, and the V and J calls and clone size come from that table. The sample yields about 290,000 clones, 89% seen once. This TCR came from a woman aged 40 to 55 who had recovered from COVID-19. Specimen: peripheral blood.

The CDR3 DNA follows: TGCAGCGTCCGGACAGGGGGACGGGGTGAAGCTTTCTTT. It encodes CSVRTGGRGEAFF. This chain links TRBV29-1 with TRBJ1-1; 10 positions agree with TRBD1. Germline trimming cut 6 bases from V and 7 bases from J; bases unmatched to any gene: 8. The CDR3 is made up of 13 amino acids. The V gene's germline CDR1 is SQVTM and CDR2 ANQGSEA.